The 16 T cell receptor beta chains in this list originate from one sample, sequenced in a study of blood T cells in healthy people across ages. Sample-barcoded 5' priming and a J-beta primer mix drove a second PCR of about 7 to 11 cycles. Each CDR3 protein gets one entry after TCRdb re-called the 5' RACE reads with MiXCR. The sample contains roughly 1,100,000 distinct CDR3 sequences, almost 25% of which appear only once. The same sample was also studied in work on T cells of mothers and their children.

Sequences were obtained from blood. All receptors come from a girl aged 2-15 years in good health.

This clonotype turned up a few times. CDR3 DNA sequence: TGTGCCACCCAGGACAGGGGGAGGGCTTTCTTT. Protein: CATQDRGRAFF. The genes are TRBV6-6 and TRBJ1-1; 10 bases are a match to TRBD1. The CDR3 is 11 amino acids. Germline-derived CDR1 and CDR2 are MNHNY and SVGAGI (reference sequence). The trim removed 10 bases at V and 11 bases at J, leaving 7 bases unmatched.

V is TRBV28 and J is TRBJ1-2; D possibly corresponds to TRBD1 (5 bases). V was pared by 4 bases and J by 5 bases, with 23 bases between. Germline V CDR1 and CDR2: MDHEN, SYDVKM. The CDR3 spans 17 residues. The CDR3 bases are TGTGCCAGCAGTTCCTCCCTAATCGGGACGGCCCATTATGGCTACACCTTC. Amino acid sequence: CASSSSLIGTAHYGYTF.

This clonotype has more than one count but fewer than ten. The CDR3 bases are TGTGCCAGCAGTACCCGGGACGAGGATGAAAAACTGTTTTTT. Protein sequence: CASSTRDEDEKLFF. J is TRBJ1-4 and V is TRBV6-2 or TRBV6-3; maybe TRBD1 (5 bases). The CDR3 contains 14 residues. The V end lost 5 bases, the J end lost 6 bases, and 13 bases lay between the germline ends. Germline V gene data show CDR1 as MNHEY and CDR2 as SVGEGT.

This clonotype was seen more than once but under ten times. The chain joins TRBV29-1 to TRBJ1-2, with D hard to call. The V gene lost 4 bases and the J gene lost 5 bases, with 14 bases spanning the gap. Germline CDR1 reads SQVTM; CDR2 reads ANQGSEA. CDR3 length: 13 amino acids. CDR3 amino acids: CSVAAADYYGYTF. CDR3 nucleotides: TGCAGCGTTGCGGCGGCCGATTATTATGGCTACACCTTC.

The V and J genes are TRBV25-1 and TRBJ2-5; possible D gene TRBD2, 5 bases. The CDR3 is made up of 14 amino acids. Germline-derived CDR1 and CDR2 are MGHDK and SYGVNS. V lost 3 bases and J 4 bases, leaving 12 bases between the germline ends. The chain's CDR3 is CASSDRPSLETQYF. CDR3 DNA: TGTGCCAGCAGTGATCGGCCTAGCTTAGAGACCCAGTACTTC.

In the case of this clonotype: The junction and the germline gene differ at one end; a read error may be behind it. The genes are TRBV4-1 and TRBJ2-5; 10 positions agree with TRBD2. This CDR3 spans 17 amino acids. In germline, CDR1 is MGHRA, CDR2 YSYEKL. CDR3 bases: TGCGCCAGCAGCCAAGAAGCGGCTAGCGGGAGACGAGGTGAGCGGTTCTTC. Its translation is CASSQEAASGRRGERFF.

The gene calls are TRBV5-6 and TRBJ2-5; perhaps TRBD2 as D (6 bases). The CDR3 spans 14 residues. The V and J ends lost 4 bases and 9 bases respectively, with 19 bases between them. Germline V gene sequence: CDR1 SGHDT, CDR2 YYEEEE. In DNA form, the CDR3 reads TGTGCCAGCAGCCTAGCGACTGGGGAAGGGGCCCAGTACTTC. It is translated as CASSLATGEGAQYF.

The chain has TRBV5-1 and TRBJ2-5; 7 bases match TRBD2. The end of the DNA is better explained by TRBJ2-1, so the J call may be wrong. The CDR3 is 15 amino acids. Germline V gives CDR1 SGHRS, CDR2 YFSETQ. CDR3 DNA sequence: TGCGCCAGCAGCTTTGGACTAGGGGACGTAGGAGAGCAGTTCTTC. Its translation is CASSFGLGDVGEQFF.

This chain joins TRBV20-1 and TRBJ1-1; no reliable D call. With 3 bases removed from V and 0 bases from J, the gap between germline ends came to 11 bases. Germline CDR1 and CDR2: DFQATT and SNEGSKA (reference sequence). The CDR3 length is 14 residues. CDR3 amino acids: CSASGELLNTEAFF. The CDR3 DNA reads TGCAGTGCTAGTGGGGAGCTTTTGAACACTGAAGCTTTCTTT.

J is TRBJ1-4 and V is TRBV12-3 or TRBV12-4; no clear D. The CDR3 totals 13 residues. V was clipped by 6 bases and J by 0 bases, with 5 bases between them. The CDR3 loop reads CASSPTTNEKLFF. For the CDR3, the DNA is TGTGCCAGCAGCCCTACAACTAATGAAAAACTGTTTTTT.

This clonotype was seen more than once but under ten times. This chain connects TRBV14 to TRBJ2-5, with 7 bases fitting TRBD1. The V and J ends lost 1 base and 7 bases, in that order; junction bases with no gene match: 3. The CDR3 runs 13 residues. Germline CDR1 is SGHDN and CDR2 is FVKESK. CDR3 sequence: CASSQVNRGTQYF. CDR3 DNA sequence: TGTGCCAGCAGCCAAGTCAACAGGGGGACCCAGTACTTC.

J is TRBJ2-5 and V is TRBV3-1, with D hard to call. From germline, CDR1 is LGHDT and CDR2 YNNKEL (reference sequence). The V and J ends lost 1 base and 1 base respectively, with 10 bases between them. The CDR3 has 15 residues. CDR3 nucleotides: TGTGCCAGCAGCCAAGCTCAGGTGAGCCAAGAGACCCAGTACTTC. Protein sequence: CASSQAQVSQETQYF.

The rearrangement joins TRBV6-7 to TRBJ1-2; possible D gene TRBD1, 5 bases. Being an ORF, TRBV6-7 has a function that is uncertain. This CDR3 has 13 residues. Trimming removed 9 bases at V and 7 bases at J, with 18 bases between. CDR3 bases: TGTGCCAGGAGCAGGGCCGCGAGGGGTGGCTACACCTTC. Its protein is CARSRAARGGYTF.

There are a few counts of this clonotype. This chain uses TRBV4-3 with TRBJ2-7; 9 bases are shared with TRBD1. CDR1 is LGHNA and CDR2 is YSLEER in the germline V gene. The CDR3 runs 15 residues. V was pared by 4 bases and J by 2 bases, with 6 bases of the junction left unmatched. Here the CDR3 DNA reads TGCGCCAGCAGCCCAGGGACAGGGTGGGCCTACGAGCAGTACTTC. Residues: CASSPGTGWAYEQYF.

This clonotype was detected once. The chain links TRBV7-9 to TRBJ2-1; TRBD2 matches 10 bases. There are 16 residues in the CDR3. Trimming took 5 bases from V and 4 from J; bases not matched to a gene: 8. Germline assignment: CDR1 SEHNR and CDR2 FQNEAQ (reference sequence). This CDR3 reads CASSPPSAGGYNEQFF. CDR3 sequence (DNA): TGTGCCAGCAGCCCTCCCTCAGCGGGAGGGTACAATGAGCAGTTCTTC.

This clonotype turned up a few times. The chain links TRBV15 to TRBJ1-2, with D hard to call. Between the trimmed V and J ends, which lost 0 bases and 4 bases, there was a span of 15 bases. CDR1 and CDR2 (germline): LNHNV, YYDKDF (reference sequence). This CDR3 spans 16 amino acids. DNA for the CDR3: TGTGCCACCAGCAGAGATAAAGGGTGGGAGTCCTATGGCTACACCTTC. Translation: CATSRDKGWESYGYTF.